This T cell receptor beta chain comes out of a study of T cell responses to AZD1222 COVID-19 vaccine. Here immunoSEQ multiplex PCR was the method, and the copy in TCRdb shows in-frame clones only, minus some. Of roughly 70,000 clones listed, 80% to 95% are singletons. V was pared by 4 bases and J by 8 bases, with 20 bases between. CDR1 SQVTM and CDR2 ANQGSEA come from the germline V gene. This CDR3 is 15 amino acids long. The TCR originated in an adult who received the MenACWY meningococcal vaccine as a control. Sample: peripheral blood, taken 28 days after the second dose of the MenACWY control vaccine. V usage is TRBV29-1 and J usage is TRBJ1-4; no clear D gene. The CDR3 DNA reads as TGCAGCGTTGTTGGGTCCCCCAGCCTAGGGGAAAAACTGTTTTTT. The encoded protein is CSVVGSPSLGEKLFF.